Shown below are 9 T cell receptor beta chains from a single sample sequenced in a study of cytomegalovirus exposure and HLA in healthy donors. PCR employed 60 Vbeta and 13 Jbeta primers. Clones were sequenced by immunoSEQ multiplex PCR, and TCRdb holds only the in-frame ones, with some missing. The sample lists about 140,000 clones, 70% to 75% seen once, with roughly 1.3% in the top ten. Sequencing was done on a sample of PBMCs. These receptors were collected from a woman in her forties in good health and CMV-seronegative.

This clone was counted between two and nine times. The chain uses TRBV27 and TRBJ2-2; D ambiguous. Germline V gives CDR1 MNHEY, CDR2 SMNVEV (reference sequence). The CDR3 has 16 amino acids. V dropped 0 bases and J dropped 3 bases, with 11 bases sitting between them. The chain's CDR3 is CASSLSPTAYTGELFF. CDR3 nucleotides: TGTGCCAGCAGTTTATCCCCTACAGCTTACACCGGGGAGCTGTTTTTT.

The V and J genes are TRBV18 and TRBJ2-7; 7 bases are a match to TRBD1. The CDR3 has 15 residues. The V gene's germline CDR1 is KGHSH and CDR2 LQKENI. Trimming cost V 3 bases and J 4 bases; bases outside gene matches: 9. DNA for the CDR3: TGTGCCAGCTCACCCGGACAGGACGAGATATACGAGCAGTACTTC. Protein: CASSPGQDEIYEQYF.

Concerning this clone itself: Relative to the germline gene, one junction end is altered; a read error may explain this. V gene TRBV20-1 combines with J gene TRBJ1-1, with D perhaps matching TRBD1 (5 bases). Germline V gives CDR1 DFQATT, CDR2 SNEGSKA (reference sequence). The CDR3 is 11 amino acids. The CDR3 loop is CSAFGTKDDFF. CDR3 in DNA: TGCAGTGCTTTCGGGACTAAAGACGATTTTTTT.

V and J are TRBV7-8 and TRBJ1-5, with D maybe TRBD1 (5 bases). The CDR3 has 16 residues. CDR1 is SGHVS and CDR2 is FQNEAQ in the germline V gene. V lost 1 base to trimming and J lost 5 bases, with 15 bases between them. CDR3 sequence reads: CASSLEGRQNYQPQHF. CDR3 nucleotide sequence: TGTGCCAGCAGCTTAGAAGGTAGACAGAACTATCAGCCCCAGCATTTT.

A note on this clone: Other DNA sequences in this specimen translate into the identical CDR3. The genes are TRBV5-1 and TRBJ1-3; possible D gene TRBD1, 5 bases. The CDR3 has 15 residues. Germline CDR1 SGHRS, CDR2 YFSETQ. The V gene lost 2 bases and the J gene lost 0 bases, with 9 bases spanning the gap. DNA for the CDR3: TGCGCCAGCAGCTTAGACAGCTTCTCTGGAAACACCATATATTTT. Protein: CASSLDSFSGNTIYF.

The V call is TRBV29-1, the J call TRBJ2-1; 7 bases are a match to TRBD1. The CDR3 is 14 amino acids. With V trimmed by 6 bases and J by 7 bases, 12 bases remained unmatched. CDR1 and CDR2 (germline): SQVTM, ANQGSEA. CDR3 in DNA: TGCAGCGTCCAGGGGGACAGCGCTACGAATGAGCAGTTCTTC. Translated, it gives CSVQGDSATNEQFF.

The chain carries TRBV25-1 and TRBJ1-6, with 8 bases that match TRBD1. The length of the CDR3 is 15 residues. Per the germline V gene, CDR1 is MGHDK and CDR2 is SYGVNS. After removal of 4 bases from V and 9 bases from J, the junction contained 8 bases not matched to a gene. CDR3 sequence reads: CASSGGQGRRSPLHF. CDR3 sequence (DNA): TGTGCCAGCAGTGGCGGACAGGGCCGTCGTTCACCCCTCCACTTT.

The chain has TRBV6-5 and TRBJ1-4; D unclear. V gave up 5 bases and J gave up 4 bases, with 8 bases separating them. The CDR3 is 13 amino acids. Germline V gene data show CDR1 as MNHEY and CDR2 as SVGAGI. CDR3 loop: CASSVTDNEKLFF. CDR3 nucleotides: TGTGCCAGCAGTGTTACAGATAATGAAAAACTGTTTTTT.

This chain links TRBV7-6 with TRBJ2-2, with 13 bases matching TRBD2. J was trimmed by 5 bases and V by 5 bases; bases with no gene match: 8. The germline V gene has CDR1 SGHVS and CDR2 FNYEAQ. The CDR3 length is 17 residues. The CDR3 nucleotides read TGTGCCAGCAGCACGATACTAGCGGGGGGGCAAACCGGGGAGCTGTTTTTT. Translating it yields CASSTILAGGQTGELFF.